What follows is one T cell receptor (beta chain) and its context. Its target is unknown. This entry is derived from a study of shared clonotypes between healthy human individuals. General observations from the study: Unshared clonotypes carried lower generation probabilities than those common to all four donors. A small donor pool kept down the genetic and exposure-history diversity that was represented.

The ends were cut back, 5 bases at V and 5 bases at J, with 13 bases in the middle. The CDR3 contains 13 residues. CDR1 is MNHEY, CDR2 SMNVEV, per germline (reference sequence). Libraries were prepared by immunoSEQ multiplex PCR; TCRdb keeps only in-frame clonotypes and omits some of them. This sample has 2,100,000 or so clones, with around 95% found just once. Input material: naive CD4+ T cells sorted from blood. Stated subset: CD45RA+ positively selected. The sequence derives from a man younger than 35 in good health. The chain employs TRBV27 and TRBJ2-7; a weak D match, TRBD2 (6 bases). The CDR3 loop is CASSPTSFHEQYF. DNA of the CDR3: TGTGCCAGCAGTCCCACTAGCTTCCACGAGCAGTACTTC.